One sample yielded the 23 T cell receptor beta chains listed below, sequenced in a study of blood T cell repertoires in COVID-19. Only in-frame clones appear in the TCRdb table, and some are missing; sequencing was by immunoSEQ multiplex PCR. The sample gives 210,000 or so clones, roughly four fifths of which show up once; approximately 8% is in the top ten. The sequenced material came from peripheral blood. These receptors all stem from an elderly woman with COVID-19, enrolled during active disease.

The CDR3 protein is CASSEEGGSNQPQHF. The CDR3 region has the DNA TGTGCCAGCAGTGAGGAGGGCGGAAGCAATCAGCCCCAGCATTTT. This chain uses TRBV6-4 with TRBJ1-5; D is unclear. Looked up from germline, CDR1 is MRHNA and CDR2 is SNTAGT. This CDR3 contains 15 residues. V was cut by 3 bases and J by 1 base, with 10 bases left in between.

V and J are TRBV11-3 and TRBJ2-1; no clear D. This CDR3 spans 13 amino acids. From germline, CDR1 is SGHNT and CDR2 YENEEA. Trimming pared 1 base from V and 10 bases from J, leaving 11 bases between. This CDR3 is CASSLGSRSEQFF. The CDR3 DNA follows: TGTGCCAGCAGCTTAGGGTCGAGGAGCGAGCAGTTCTTC.

The chain uses TRBV2 and TRBJ1-6; the D is unclear. V lost 4 bases to trimming and J lost 8 bases, with 6 bases between them. The V gene's germline CDR1 is SNHLY and CDR2 FYNNEI. This CDR3 has 12 amino acids. CDR3 protein: CASSVRDSPLHF. CDR3 in DNA: TGTGCCAGCAGTGTCCGAGATTCACCCCTCCACTTT.

The genes are TRBV27 and TRBJ1-2; a weak D match, TRBD1 (5 bases). The germline gives CDR1 MNHEY, CDR2 SMNVEV (reference sequence). The CDR3 spans 13 residues. V was trimmed by 3 bases and J by 7 bases, leaving 12 bases between them. The CDR3 spells CASSFQGYGGYTF. CDR3 bases: TGTGCCAGCAGTTTCCAGGGTTATGGTGGCTACACCTTC.

This sequence joins TRBV6-5 and TRBJ1-3; D remains ambiguous. Germline V gene data show CDR1 as MNHEY and CDR2 as SVGAGI. The CDR3 loop spans 14 amino acids. Trimming removed 4 bases at V and 1 base at J, with 8 bases between. The CDR3 sequence is CASSLAESGNTIYF. As DNA, the CDR3 is TGTGCCAGCAGTTTGGCGGAATCTGGAAACACCATATATTTT.

This chain uses TRBV11-2 with TRBJ2-7, with a possible D match to TRBD2 (7 bases). The CDR3 is made up of 16 amino acids. With 0 bases removed from V and 3 bases from J, the gap between germline ends came to 15 bases. Per germline, CDR1 SGHAT and CDR2 FQNNGV. Written as DNA, the CDR3 is TGTGCCAGCAGCTTAGACCCCGGAGGGGGGGTCTACGAGCAGTACTTC. Its translation is CASSLDPGGGVYEQYF.

The rearrangement links TRBV28 to TRBJ2-6; no firm D call. The CDR3 is 14 amino acids. V shed 6 bases and J shed 4 bases, with 10 bases lying between them. The germline gives CDR1 MDHEN, CDR2 SYDVKM. This CDR3 is CASSSSPGANVLTF. The CDR3 DNA follows: TGTGCCAGCAGCTCTAGTCCGGGGGCCAACGTCCTGACTTTC.

The chain employs TRBV4-1 and TRBJ1-5; perhaps TRBD1 as D (6 bases). CDR1 and CDR2 (germline): MGHRA, YSYEKL. The CDR3 runs to 15 residues. V lost 1 base, J lost 8 bases, and 15 bases lay in between. This chain's CDR3 is CASSQARGAPEPQHF. In nucleotides, the CDR3 is TGCGCCAGCAGCCAAGCCCGGGGGGCCCCGGAGCCCCAGCATTTT.

The gene calls are TRBV2 and TRBJ2-7; no definite D call. Germline assignment: CDR1 SNHLY and CDR2 FYNNEI. The V end was cut by 6 bases, the J end by 7 bases, with 10 bases between. The CDR3 consists of 11 residues. Here the CDR3 DNA reads TGTGCCAGCAGCCCAGAGACAGAGCAGTACTTC. Protein product: CASSPETEQYF.

Here the CDR3 DNA reads TGTGCCAGCAGCCAAGCGGTCAATGAGCAGTTCTTC. It specifies CASSQAVNEQFF. This chain connects TRBV28 to TRBJ2-1; D might be TRBD2 (5 bases). The CDR3 loop spans 12 amino acids. V was pared by 6 bases and J by 6 bases, with 9 bases between. Germline lookup yields CDR1 MDHEN and CDR2 SYDVKM.

This clone was seen only a few times. The gene calls are TRBV12-3 or TRBV12-4 and TRBJ1-5, with D unclear. CDR3 length: 13 residues. V shed 0 bases and J shed 4 bases, with 4 bases lying between them. The CDR3, as DNA: TGTGCCAGCAGTTTAGCGGAGAATCAGCCCCAGCATTTT. It is translated as CASSLAENQPQHF.

This clone was recorded once. The rearrangement links TRBV4-2 to TRBJ2-1; TRBD2 matches at 13 bases. The CDR3 has 15 residues. Germline CDR1 and CDR2: LGHNA and YNFKEQ. Trimming at V came to 3 bases and at J to 8 bases, leaving 4 bases not matched to a gene. The CDR3 sequence: CASSQGLAGFDEQFF. The CDR3 bases are TGTGCCAGCAGCCAGGGACTAGCGGGATTCGATGAGCAGTTCTTC.

The J gene is TRBJ1-4, the V gene TRBV28; D gene unclear. V lost 6 bases and J lost 4, with 15 bases in between. Germline V gene data show CDR1 as MDHEN and CDR2 as SYDVKM. CDR3 length: 15 residues. The DNA for the CDR3 is TGTGCCAGCAGGTCCCCAGGCCCCCTTAATGAAAAACTGTTTTTT. It specifies CASRSPGPLNEKLFF.

The rearrangement uses TRBV19 and TRBJ2-3, with 10 bases that match TRBD2. V dropped 9 bases and J dropped 10; count of bases not matched to a gene: 16. The CDR3 has 15 amino acids. Germline V lookup: CDR1 LNHDA, CDR2 SQIVND (reference sequence). The CDR3 reads CASQPLAGARLAQYF. The CDR3 DNA follows: TGTGCCAGCCAGCCCCTAGCGGGGGCCCGTCTGGCGCAGTATTTT.

This chain connects TRBV11-1 to TRBJ2-5, with TRBD2 matching over 9 bases. CDR3 length: 16 amino acids. Germline V gives CDR1 SGHAT, CDR2 FQDESV (reference sequence). Trimming at V came to 7 bases and at J to 2 bases, leaving 11 bases not matched to a gene. The CDR3 bases are TGTGCCAGCACTAGGAATAGGCTAGCGGGACAAGAGACCCAGTACTTC. Protein sequence: CASTRNRLAGQETQYF. Full variable domain (outside the CDR3, taken from reference TRBV11-1 and TRBJ2-5): EAEVAQSPRYKITEKSQAVAFWCDPISGHATLYWYRQILGQGPELLVQFQDESVVDDSQLPKDRFSAERLKGVDSTLKIQPAELGDSAMYLCASTRNRLAGQETQYFGPGTRLLVL.

The chain uses TRBV3-1 (or the pseudogene TRBV3-2) and TRBJ2-7; perhaps TRBD1 as D (5 bases). The germline V and J ends were trimmed by 4 bases and 0 bases, with 13 bases remaining between them. CDR1 and CDR2 from the germline V gene are LGHDT and YNNKEL (reference sequence). This CDR3 contains 15 residues. CDR3 protein: CASSPSSGPSYEQYF. CDR3 DNA: TGTGCCAGCAGCCCAAGTTCAGGGCCCTCCTACGAGCAGTACTTC.

This rearrangement joins TRBV6-5 to TRBJ1-2; 8 bases match TRBD1. V lost 8 bases, J lost 4 bases, and 6 bases stayed unmatched. The CDR3 sequence is 13 residues long. Germline CDR1 reads MNHEY; CDR2 reads SVGAGI. CDR3 coding DNA: TGTGCCAGCGGCTCCAGGGGGCCCTATGGCTACACCTTC. Residues: CASGSRGPYGYTF.

The genes are TRBV7-9 and TRBJ1-4; D is unclear. The CDR3 contains 17 residues. Germline V CDR1 and CDR2: SEHNR, FQNEAQ (reference sequence). V was clipped by 2 bases and J by 7 bases, with 20 bases between them. The CDR3 DNA follows: TGTGCCAGCAGCTTATGGGCCCTGGGCGTAGCGGGTGAAAAACTGTTTTTT. Translating gives CASSLWALGVAGEKLFF. Combining the CDR3 with reference TRBV7-9 and TRBJ1-4 gives the whole variable domain DTGVSQNPRHKITKRGQNVTFRCDPISEHNRLYWYRQTLGQGPEFLTYFQNEAQLEKSRLLSDRFSAERPKGSFSTLEIQRTEQGDSAMYLCASSLWALGVAGEKLFFGSGTQLSVL.

The V call is TRBV9, the J call TRBJ2-1, with TRBD2 matching 7 bases. V was pared by 0 bases and J by 9 bases, with 9 bases of the junction left unmatched. Germline CDR1 reads SGDLS; CDR2 reads YYNGEE. This CDR3 region has 15 residues. DNA for the CDR3: TGTGCCAGCAGCGTAGGGGGCGGGAGCGGCGTTGAGCAGTTCTTC. Its translation: CASSVGGGSGVEQFF.

This chain uses TRBV12-3 or TRBV12-4 with TRBJ1-5, with D unresolved. CDR3 length equals 13 residues. The V end lost 3 bases, the J end lost 2 bases, and 5 bases lay between the germline ends. The CDR3 nucleotides are TGTGCCAGCAGTTTGGCAGGCAATCAGCCCCAGCATTTT. Its translation is CASSLAGNQPQHF.

This chain connects TRBV3-1 (or the pseudogene TRBV3-2) to TRBJ2-2, with a tentative D call TRBD1 (5 bases). Germline assignment: CDR1 LGHDT and CDR2 YNNKEL (reference sequence). Trimming cost V 1 base and J 12 bases, with 9 bases left between them. The length of the CDR3 is 12 residues. The CDR3 spells CASSQGQGKLFF. The CDR3 DNA sequence: TGTGCCAGCAGCCAAGGGCAGGGCAAGCTGTTTTTT.

CDR3 nucleotide sequence: TGTGCCAGCGTCGAGTATAGCAATCAGCCCCAGCATTTT. Translated: CASVEYSNQPQHF. The chain has TRBV2 and TRBJ1-5; D gene uncertain. The CDR3 consists of 13 residues. CDR1 SNHLY and CDR2 FYNNEI come from the germline V gene. The ends were cut back, 8 bases at V and 0 bases at J, with 8 bases in the middle.

The rearrangement joins TRBV20-1 to TRBJ1-5, with 7 bases that match TRBD1. Losses at the gene ends were 5 bases for V and 11 bases for J; bases not matched to a gene: 6. Germline V lookup: CDR1 DFQATT, CDR2 SNEGSKA (reference sequence). The CDR3 loop spans 11 amino acids. The CDR3 region has the DNA TGCAGTGCTTTCTATGACAGGGCCCAGCATTTT. Protein sequence: CSAFYDRAQHF.